There are a few counts of the clone carrying this T cell receptor beta chain. Its antigen is currently unknown. The source of the sample is a study of blood T cells in healthy people across ages. Regarding the study as a whole: Whereas aged donors had fewer naive CD4+ cells, long-lived donors had more of them and higher diversity.

There are 15 residues in the CDR3. In germline, CDR1 is MNHNS, CDR2 SASEGT. Germline trimming cut 6 bases from V and 8 bases from J; bases unmatched to any gene: 11. PCR was performed a second time for about 6 to 12 cycles using a sample-barcoded 5' primer and a J-beta primer mix. TCRdb independently ran MiXCR on the 5' RACE reads; one entry per CDR3 protein. The repertoire holds over a million distinct CDR3 sequences, with approximately 38% as singletons. The source is a woman aged 18 to 35 in good health. The specimen was blood. The chain couples TRBV6-1 to TRBJ2-1; 9 positions match TRBD1. The CDR3 region is CASSEWEQGAYEQFF. The CDR3 DNA reads TGTGCCAGCAGCGAATGGGAACAGGGGGCCTATGAGCAGTTCTTC.